The clone carrying this T cell receptor (beta chain) was found a few times. Its target is not known. This specimen belongs to a study of T-cell reconstitution after alpha-beta-depleted transplantation in children. Whole-study findings and limits: Fresh T-cell production supplied most of the T-cell counts and diversity seen one year after transplant. In patients about two months after transplant, alpha-beta T cells reportedly arose from several hundred expanded graft clones. Some patients showed high day-60 TCRbeta diversity, which derived from surviving recipient T cells and thymic progenitors.

Losses at the gene ends were 3 bases for V and 2 bases for J; bases not matched to a gene: 9. Germline V CDR1 and CDR2: KGHSH, LQKENI. The CDR3 consists of 17 residues. For TCRbeta, the library was prepared with unique molecular identifiers. TCRdb itself ran the PCR reads through MiXCR, one entry per CDR3 protein. Of more than 400,000 distinct CDR3 sequences in the sample, around 10% were seen once. The origin of this receptor is a female patient between 2 and 15 years old who had a stem cell transplant for aplastic anemia, so the T cells may come from the graft donor. The sample here was PBMCs, mostly from graft donor cells, taken 180 days after TCRalphabeta/CD19-depleted stem cell transplant. The chain has TRBV18 and TRBJ1-2, with 10 nucleotides matching TRBD1. DNA of the CDR3: TGTGCCAGCTCACCTTTATACCCGGGACAGGGGAACTATGGCTACACCTTC. Translation: CASSPLYPGQGNYGYTF.